This T cell receptor (beta chain) was documented in a study of T cells in Graves' hyperthyroidism and ophthalmopathy. Across the whole study: Peripheral blood was taken when the disease was first diagnosed, before any treatment began.

This clonotype was counted ten times or more. The germline V gene has CDR1 DFQATT and CDR2 SNEGSKA (reference sequence). V gave up 6 bases and J gave up 0 bases, with 12 bases separating them. The CDR3 is 14 residues long. Amplification of TCR beta CDR3 regions used RNA as the template. Carried out on the TCR CDR3, a first-round RT-PCR used the HTBI primer set. TCRdb independently ran MiXCR on the multiplex PCR reads; one entry per CDR3 protein. The sample shows about 260,000 distinct CDR3 sequences, approximately 16% of them seen only once. This receptor was identified in a woman aged 18 to 35 with Graves' ophthalmopathy. The chain employs TRBV20-1 and TRBJ1-3, with D uncertain. The sample consisted of blood. CDR3 in amino acids: CSAPDLLSGNTIYF. The CDR3 nucleotides read TGCAGTGCCCCCGACCTACTCTCTGGAAACACCATATATTTT.